These 15 T cell receptor beta chains were sequenced from one sample in a study of blood T cells in healthy people across ages. Next came a second PCR, run for 7 to 11 cycles, which used a sample-barcoded 5' primer along with a J-beta primer mix. TCRdb reanalysed the 5' RACE reads using MiXCR and keeps one entry per CDR3 protein. The table records some 760,000 distinct CDR3 sequences, 25% of them present only once. These same records also appear under a second study, on T cells of mothers and their children.

Material: blood. The receptors derive from a boy younger than 18 in good health.

The chain joins TRBV20-1 to TRBJ1-1, with D perhaps TRBD1 (6 bases). V lost 5 bases and J lost 6, with 16 bases in between. Looked up from germline, CDR1 is DFQATT and CDR2 is SNEGSKA (reference sequence). CDR3 size: 13 residues. The CDR3 here is CSAREQGTSEAFF. The CDR3 bases are TGCAGTGCTCGGGAACAGGGAACTTCTGAAGCTTTCTTT.

The V and J genes are TRBV9 and TRBJ2-5; possible D gene TRBD1, 5 bases. Germline V gene sequence: CDR1 SGDLS, CDR2 YYNGEE. This CDR3 is 15 amino acids long. V was trimmed by 0 bases and J by 1 base, leaving 10 bases between them. The CDR3 protein is CASSVVGAVQETQYF. The DNA of the CDR3 is TGTGCCAGCAGCGTAGTAGGGGCAGTCCAAGAGACCCAGTACTTC. The whole variable domain, filled in from reference TRBV9 and TRBJ2-5, reads DSGVTQTPKHLITATGQRVTLRCSPRSGDLSVYWYQQSLDQGLQFLIQYYNGEERAKGNILERFSAQQFPDLHSELNLSSLELGDSALYFCASSVVGAVQETQYFGPGTRLLVL.

This rearrangement joins TRBV29-1 to TRBJ2-4, with 11 bases matching TRBD1. J gave up 9 bases and V 4 bases, and 8 bases lay outside the gene matches. Germline CDR1 is SQVTM and CDR2 is ANQGSEA. The CDR3 runs 14 residues. The CDR3 is CSVGTRDRGAIQYF. CDR3 coding DNA: TGCAGCGTTGGAACCCGGGACAGGGGGGCCATTCAGTACTTC.

The chain uses TRBV28 and TRBJ2-2; D possibly matches TRBD1 or TRBD2 (5 bases each). CDR3 size: 15 residues. The ends were cut back, 2 bases at V and 5 bases at J, with 12 bases in the middle. Looked up from germline, CDR1 is MDHEN and CDR2 is SYDVKM. The CDR3 nucleotides are TGTGCCAGCAGTTTAAGAGGGGCCATAACCGGGGAGCTGTTTTTT. Translated: CASSLRGAITGELFF.

V and J are TRBV5-6 and TRBJ2-7; D gene unclear. The CDR3 spans 13 residues. The germline V gene encodes CDR1 SGHDT and CDR2 YYEEEE. The ends were cut back, 3 bases at V and 3 bases at J, with 10 bases in the middle. CDR3 in amino acids: CASSSVLDYEQYF. The DNA for the CDR3 is TGTGCCAGCAGCTCGGTACTCGACTACGAGCAGTACTTC.

The sample holds many counts of this clonotype. The chain joins TRBV7-2 to TRBJ2-5; D might be TRBD2 (10 bases). This CDR3 is built from 17 residues. The V end lost 5 bases, the J end lost 2 bases, and 21 bases lay between the germline ends. CDR1 is SGHTA and CDR2 is FQGNSA in the germline V gene. DNA for the CDR3: TGTGCCAGCAGCCAGACAGGGGGACTAGCGAATCAAGAGACCCAGTACTTC. Translating gives CASSQTGGLANQETQYF.

The rearrangement uses TRBV27 and TRBJ1-2; D possibly corresponds to TRBD1 (6 bases). Trimming cost V 5 bases and J 4 bases, with 17 bases left between them. Germline V gene sequence: CDR1 MNHEY, CDR2 SMNVEV (reference sequence). The CDR3 sequence is 15 residues long. CDR3 residues: CASSPTIDRFYGYTF. The CDR3 bases are TGTGCCAGCAGTCCCACCATCGACAGGTTCTATGGCTACACCTTC.

The chain links TRBV25-1 to TRBJ2-2; D unresolved. This CDR3 region has 14 residues. V was trimmed by 8 bases and J by 2 bases, leaving 12 bases between them. CDR1 is MGHDK, CDR2 SYGVNS, per germline. CDR3 DNA sequence: TGTGCCAGCGCTGAGCTAGACAACACCGGGGAGCTGTTTTTT. Its translation is CASAELDNTGELFF.

This rearrangement joins TRBV6-1 to TRBJ2-1; TRBD1 or TRBD2 may be the D gene (5 bases each). CDR1 is MNHNS and CDR2 is SASEGT in the germline V gene. V lost 6 bases to trimming and J lost 0 bases, with 15 bases between them. CDR3 length equals 16 residues. The CDR3 bases are TGTGCCAGCAGCCCCGGGACGGTGAGCTCCTACAATGAGCAGTTCTTC. Protein: CASSPGTVSSYNEQFF.

J is TRBJ1-2 and V is TRBV20-1; D gene uncertain. The CDR3 is 15 amino acids. Trimming removed 2 bases from V and 1 base from J, with 14 bases in between. Germline assignment: CDR1 DFQATT and CDR2 SNEGSKA (reference sequence). DNA of the CDR3: TGCAGTGCTAGAAAGGCCGGCACCCTTAACTATGGCTACACCTTC. Encoded protein: CSARKAGTLNYGYTF.

The chain has TRBV5-1 and TRBJ2-3, with TRBD1 as a possible D gene (5 bases). The length of the CDR3 is 17 residues. Trimming pared 0 bases from V and 0 bases from J, leaving 14 bases between. Germline CDR1 reads SGHRS; CDR2 reads YFSETQ. The CDR3 bases are TGCGCCAGCAGCTTGGAGCTACAGGCCACTAGCACAGATACGCAGTATTTT. Encoded protein: CASSLELQATSTDTQYF.

This clonotype was counted a few times. The chain is built from TRBV4-3 and TRBJ1-2; no clear D. V was cut by 0 bases and J by 4 bases, with 18 bases left in between. Looked up from germline, CDR1 is LGHNA and CDR2 is YSLEER. The CDR3 is made up of 17 amino acids. The CDR3 sequence: CASSQDRGRPDGYGYTF. CDR3 sequence (DNA): TGCGCCAGCAGCCAAGATCGAGGCCGACCGGACGGCTATGGCTACACCTTC.

This clonotype has at least ten counts. The genes are TRBV3-1 and TRBJ2-1; 10 positions match TRBD2. Trimming cost V 4 bases and J 0 bases; bases outside gene matches: 3. Looked up from germline, CDR1 is LGHDT and CDR2 is YNNKEL (reference sequence). The CDR3 loop spans 16 amino acids. CDR3 in amino acids: CASSRSSGGSYNEQFF. The CDR3 DNA reads TGTGCCAGCAGCCGTTCTAGCGGGGGCTCCTACAATGAGCAGTTCTTC.

This rearrangement joins TRBV7-8 to TRBJ1-1, with a weak D call TRBD1 (5 bases). This CDR3 is built from 15 residues. Germline V gives CDR1 SGHVS, CDR2 FQNEAQ. V was shortened by 1 base and J by 4 bases, with 13 bases between the two germline ends. The CDR3 nucleotides read TGTGCCAGCAGCTTAGGTCGAGGGACCCCCACTGAAGCTTTCTTT. Its translation is CASSLGRGTPTEAFF. Together with reference TRBV7-8 and TRBJ1-1, the CDR3 gives the full variable domain: GAGVSQSPRYKVAKRGQDVALRCDPISGHVSLFWYQQALGQGPEFLTYFQNEAQLDKSGLPSDRFFAERPEGSVSTLKIQRTQQEDSAVYLCASSLGRGTPTEAFFGQGTRLTVV.

The gene calls are TRBV6-5 and TRBJ1-2; a possible D gene is TRBD1 (5 bases). Looked up from germline, CDR1 is MNHEY and CDR2 is SVGAGI. V shed 10 bases and J shed 2 bases, with 17 bases lying between them. The CDR3 extends over 14 amino acids. CDR3 sequence: CATQGRALNYGYTF. The CDR3 bases are TGTGCCACCCAGGGCCGCGCGCTGAACTATGGCTACACCTTC.